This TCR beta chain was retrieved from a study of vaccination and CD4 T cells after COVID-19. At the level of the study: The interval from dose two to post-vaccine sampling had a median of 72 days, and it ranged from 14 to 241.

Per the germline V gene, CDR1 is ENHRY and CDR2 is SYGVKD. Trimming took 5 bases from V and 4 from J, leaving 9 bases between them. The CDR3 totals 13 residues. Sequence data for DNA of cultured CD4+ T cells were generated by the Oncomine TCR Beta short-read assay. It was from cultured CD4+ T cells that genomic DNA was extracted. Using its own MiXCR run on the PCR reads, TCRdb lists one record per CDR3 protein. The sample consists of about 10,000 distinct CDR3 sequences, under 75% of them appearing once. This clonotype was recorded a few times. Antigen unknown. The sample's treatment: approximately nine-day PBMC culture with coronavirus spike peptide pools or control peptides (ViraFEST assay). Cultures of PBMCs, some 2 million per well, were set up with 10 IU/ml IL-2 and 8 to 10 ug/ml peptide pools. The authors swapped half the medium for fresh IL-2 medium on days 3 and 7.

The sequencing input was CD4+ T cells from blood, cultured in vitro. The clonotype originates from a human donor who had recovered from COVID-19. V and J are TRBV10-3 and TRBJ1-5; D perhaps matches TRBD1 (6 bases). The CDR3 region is CAISPGANQPQHF. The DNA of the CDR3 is TGTGCCATCAGTCCAGGGGCTAATCAGCCCCAGCATTTT.